These T cell receptor beta chains were read from a single sample in a study of T cells after yellow fever vaccination. TCRdb passed the 5' RACE reads through MiXCR, listing each CDR3 protein once. The sample has 250,000 to 300,000 distinct CDR3 sequences; approximately 8% are singletons. The sequenced sample was CD4+ T cells sorted from PBMCs, obtained 5 days after the yellow fever booster vaccination. These receptors all come from a young man who received the YFV17D yellow fever vaccine. Each CDR3 is given with its conserved first and last residue. D genes are given only for firm matches. Size values are once, few and many counts, or a class for expanded clones, and some rows have none.

v_call,clone_size,d_call,j_call,cdr3_aa,cdr3_nt
TRBV6-6,few,.,TRBJ2-7,CASSSHQTSSYEQYF,TGTGCCAGCAGTTCCCACCAGACGAGCTCCTACGAGCAGTACTTC
TRBV12-3/TRBV12-4,many,.,TRBJ2-2,CASSPMHGELFF,TGTGCCAGCAGTCCTATGCACGGGGAGCTGTTTTTT
TRBV7-7,.,TRBD2,TRBJ2-1,CASSPGTSVYNEQFF,TGTGCCAGCAGCCCCGGGACTAGCGTCTACAATGAGCAGTTCTTC
TRBV5-1,few,.,TRBJ1-2,CASKGEYGYTF,TGCGCCAGCAAAGGGGAGTATGGCTACACCTTC
TRBV5-4,.,TRBD2,TRBJ2-1,CATHKTSGGGDEQFF,TGTGCCACTCATAAGACTAGCGGGGGGGGCGATGAGCAGTTCTTC
TRBV18,.,.,TRBJ2-7,CASSSRDTPYEQYF,TGTGCCAGCTCATCCCGGGACACGCCCTACGAGCAGTACTTC
TRBV20-1,few,.,TRBJ2-3,CRSGATDTQYF,TGCAGGTCGGGGGCGACAGATACGCAGTATTTT
TRBV21-1,many,.,TRBJ2-5,CARGTGRETQYF,TGTGCCAGAGGGACAGGGAGAGAGACCCAGTACTTC
TRBV5-4,.,.,TRBJ2-5,CASSRAPGETQYF,TGTGCCAGCAGCCGAGCGCCTGGGGAGACCCAGTACTTC
TRBV5-1,few,.,TRBJ1-4,CASSRVDPTNEKLFF,TGCGCCAGCAGCCGCGTGGATCCAACTAATGAAAAACTGTTTTTT
TRBV12-3/TRBV12-4,.,.,TRBJ1-6,CASRRGGLNSPLHF,TGTGCCAGCAGAAGAGGGGGGCTGAATTCACCCCTCCACTTT
TRBV7-3,many,TRBD1,TRBJ2-1,CASSPRQGEQFF,TGTGCCAGCAGCCCCCGACAGGGTGAGCAGTTCTTC
TRBV5-1,.,TRBD1,TRBJ2-5,CASSLQGDQETQYF,TGCGCCAGCAGCTTACAGGGGGACCAAGAGACCCAGTACTTC
TRBV24-1,few,.,TRBJ2-1,CATSDPAAGNEQFF,TGTGCCACCAGTGATCCCGCTGCGGGCAATGAGCAGTTCTTC
TRBV4-3,many,.,TRBJ2-5,CASSQDRFPETQYF,TGCGCCAGCAGCCAAGATCGGTTTCCAGAGACCCAGTACTTC
TRBV4-3,many,.,TRBJ2-7,CASSRGTPDLKQYF,TGCGCCAGCAGCCGGGGGACGCCAGACCTTAAGCAGTACTTC
TRBV20-1,many,.,TRBJ2-5,CSAPEGRLQETQYF,TGCAGTGCCCCAGAGGGGCGGTTGCAAGAGACCCAGTACTTC
TRBV3-1,many,.,TRBJ2-4,CASSQDGRGLNIQYF,TGTGCCAGCAGCCAAGATGGACGGGGCTTAAACATTCAGTACTTC
TRBV27,.,.,TRBJ2-1,CASSYEVTGYNEQFF,TGTGCCAGCAGTTATGAGGTGACAGGCTACAATGAGCAGTTCTTC
TRBV3-1,.,.,TRBJ1-2,CASSQDGGAFYGYTF,TGTGCCAGCAGCCAAGATGGGGGGGCGTTCTATGGCTACACCTTC
TRBV5-1,few,.,TRBJ1-2,CASSRGTTANYGYTF,TGCGCCAGCAGCCGCGGGACCACGGCTAACTATGGCTACACCTTC
TRBV19,few,TRBD1,TRBJ1-5,CASGQGFPHQPQHF,TGTGCCAGCGGACAGGGTTTCCCTCATCAGCCCCAGCATTTT
TRBV12-3/TRBV12-4,.,.,TRBJ2-1,CASSLILQQFF,TGTGCCAGCAGTTTAATCCTGCAGCAGTTCTTC
TRBV5-6,many,.,TRBJ2-4,CASSLWARNIQYF,TGTGCCAGCAGCTTGTGGGCCAGAAACATTCAGTACTTC
TRBV5-6,many,.,TRBJ2-1,CASSLMGARVNEQFF,TGTGCCAGCAGCTTGATGGGGGCGCGGGTCAATGAGCAGTTCTTC
TRBV5-5,.,.,TRBJ2-5,CASSLQLDSAQETQYF,TGTGCCAGCAGCTTGCAGCTTGACTCCGCCCAAGAGACCCAGTACTTC
TRBV28,.,TRBD2,TRBJ2-3,CASNSGGASTDTQYF,TGTGCCAGCAATAGCGGGGGGGCTAGCACAGATACGCAGTATTTT
TRBV29-1,few,TRBD1,TRBJ2-3,CSVLTYRGDTQYF,TGCAGCGTTCTAACCTACAGGGGAGATACGCAGTATTTT
TRBV7-9,few,.,TRBJ2-5,CASSRDGGTQYF,TGTGCCAGCAGCCGGGACGGAGGGACCCAGTACTTC
TRBV6-1,.,.,TRBJ2-2,CASRELIAFPGELFF,TGTGCCAGCAGGGAACTGATCGCGTTTCCCGGGGAGCTGTTTTTT
TRBV6-6,few,.,TRBJ1-2,CASSQGRVDGYTF,TGTGCCAGCAGCCAGGGGCGGGTGGATGGCTACACCTTC
TRBV6-2/TRBV6-3,few,TRBD1,TRBJ2-7,CASSYSAGGRLEQYF,TGTGCCAGCAGTTACTCGGCAGGGGGCCGGCTCGAGCAGTACTTC
TRBV20-1,few,TRBD1,TRBJ1-2,CSAILQGVGYGYTF,TGCAGTGCTATCCTCCAGGGGGTTGGCTATGGCTACACCTTC
TRBV28,few,.,TRBJ1-2,CASRQPAGYTF,TGTGCCAGCAGACAACCCGCTGGCTACACCTTC
TRBV28,.,TRBD2,TRBJ2-3,CATGGAGGTDTQYF,TGTGCCACCGGGGGGGCGGGTGGCACAGATACGCAGTATTTT
TRBV11-2,few,.,TRBJ1-6,CASRGEEVHF,TGTGCCAGCCGGGGGGAGGAGGTCCACTTT
TRBV7-9,many,.,TRBJ2-2,CASVQSGVAGELFF,TGTGCCAGCGTTCAGTCAGGAGTGGCCGGGGAGCTGTTTTTT
TRBV30,many,.,TRBJ1-2,CAWSHNGVNYGYTF,TGTGCCTGGAGCCACAACGGGGTAAACTATGGCTACACCTTC
TRBV5-1,many,.,TRBJ2-2,CAGTLSGGHTGELFF,TGCGCCGGGACTTTATCGGGGGGCCATACCGGGGAGCTGTTTTTT
TRBV2,.,.,TRBJ2-1,CASRLASAYNEQFF,TGTGCCAGCAGACTAGCCTCAGCCTACAATGAGCAGTTCTTC
TRBV11-2,few,TRBD2,TRBJ2-5,CASSQPGLAGLKTQYF,TGTGCCAGCAGCCAACCGGGACTAGCGGGTCTAAAGACCCAGTACTTC
TRBV18,.,.,TRBJ1-3,CASSPARGTGNTIYF,TGTGCCAGCTCACCGGCCAGGGGTACAGGAAACACCATATATTTT
TRBV9,.,TRBD1,TRBJ2-5,CASSVSGQGPLETQYF,TGTGCCAGCAGCGTATCTGGACAGGGGCCGTTAGAGACCCAGTACTTC
TRBV9,.,TRBD2,TRBJ2-4,CASSVGPGGLNIQYF,TGTGCCAGCAGCGTAGGTCCGGGGGGATTAAACATTCAGTACTTC
TRBV9,few,TRBD2,TRBJ2-1,CASSVAGGLHNEQFF,TGTGCCAGCAGCGTAGCGGGGGGGTTACACAATGAGCAGTTCTTC
TRBV11-2,few,.,TRBJ2-5,CASSQGWEETQYF,TGTGCCAGCAGCCAGGGGTGGGAGGAGACCCAGTACTTC
TRBV6-5,many,TRBD1,TRBJ2-1,CASSYSGTGGEEQFF,TGTGCCAGCAGTTACTCCGGGACAGGGGGGGAAGAGCAGTTCTTC
TRBV6-5,few,.,TRBJ1-4,CASRAGGVGEKLFF,TGTGCCAGCCGGGCCGGCGGGGTAGGAGAAAAACTGTTTTTT
TRBV7-9,many,TRBD2,TRBJ2-7,CASSAPAGVGEQYF,TGTGCCAGCAGCGCCCCAGCGGGGGTCGGCGAGCAGTACTTC
TRBV7-9,few,TRBD1,TRBJ1-2,CASRHTGDSGYTF,TGTGCCAGCAGACATACAGGGGACAGCGGCTACACCTTC
TRBV6-1,.,TRBD2,TRBJ2-1,CASVGGGSYNEQFF,TGTGCCAGCGTCGGGGGGGGCTCCTACAATGAGCAGTTCTTC
TRBV5-4,many,.,TRBJ1-2,CASSLSQSYGYTF,TGTGCCAGCAGCTTGTCCCAGAGCTATGGCTACACCTTC
TRBV2,few,.,TRBJ2-5,CASRGDKETQYF,TGTGCCAGCAGGGGAGATAAAGAGACCCAGTACTTC
TRBV20-1,.,.,TRBJ1-1,CSARTVTMNTEAFF,TGCAGTGCAAGGACAGTCACTATGAACACTGAAGCTTTCTTT
TRBV2,.,TRBD2,TRBJ2-1,CASRGDLRLAGRDEQFF,TGTGCCAGCAGAGGGGATCTAAGACTAGCGGGGAGAGATGAGCAGTTCTTC
TRBV6-5,few,.,TRBJ1-4,CASSYGGTTNEKLFF,TGTGCCAGCAGTTACGGCGGGACGACTAATGAAAAACTGTTTTTT
TRBV12-3/TRBV12-4,few,TRBD1,TRBJ2-7,CASSTRQGISYEQYF,TGTGCCAGCAGTACCCGACAGGGGATATCCTACGAGCAGTACTTC
TRBV7-9,.,.,TRBJ2-5,CASSLGVWQETQYF,TGTGCCAGCAGCTTAGGGGTCTGGCAAGAGACCCAGTACTTC
TRBV14,many,.,TRBJ2-2,CASSPTGARTGELFF,TGTGCCAGCAGCCCGACGGGGGCGAGGACCGGGGAGCTGTTTTTT